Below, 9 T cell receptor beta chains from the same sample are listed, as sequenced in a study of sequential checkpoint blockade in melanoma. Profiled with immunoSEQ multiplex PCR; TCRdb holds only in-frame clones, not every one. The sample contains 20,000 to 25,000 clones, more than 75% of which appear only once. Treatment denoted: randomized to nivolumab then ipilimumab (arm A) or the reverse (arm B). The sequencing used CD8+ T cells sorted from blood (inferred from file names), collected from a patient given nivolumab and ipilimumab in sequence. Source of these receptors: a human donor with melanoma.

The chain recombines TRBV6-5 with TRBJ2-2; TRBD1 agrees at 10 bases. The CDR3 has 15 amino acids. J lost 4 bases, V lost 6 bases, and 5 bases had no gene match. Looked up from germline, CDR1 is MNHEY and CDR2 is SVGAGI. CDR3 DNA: TGTGCCAGCAGATCCGGGACAGGGGTCACCGGGGAGCTGTTTTTT. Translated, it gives CASRSGTGVTGELFF.

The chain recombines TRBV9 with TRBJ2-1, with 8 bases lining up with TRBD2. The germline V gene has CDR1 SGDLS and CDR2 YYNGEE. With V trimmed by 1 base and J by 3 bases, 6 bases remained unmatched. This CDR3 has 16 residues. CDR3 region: CASSVQSGRSYNEQFF. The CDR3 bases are TGTGCCAGCAGCGTACAAAGCGGGAGAAGCTACAATGAGCAGTTCTTC. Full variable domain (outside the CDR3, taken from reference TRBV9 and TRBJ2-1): DSGVTQTPKHLITATGQRVTLRCSPRSGDLSVYWYQQSLDQGLQFLIQYYNGEERAKGNILERFSAQQFPDLHSELNLSSLELGDSALYFCASSVQSGRSYNEQFFGPGTRLTVL.

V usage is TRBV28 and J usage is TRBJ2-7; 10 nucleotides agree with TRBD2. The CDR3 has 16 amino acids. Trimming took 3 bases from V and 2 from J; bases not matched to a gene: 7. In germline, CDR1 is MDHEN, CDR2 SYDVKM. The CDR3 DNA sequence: TGTGCCAGCAGTTTCTCAGGGCTAGCGGGGGCCTACGAGCAGTACTTC. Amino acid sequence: CASSFSGLAGAYEQYF.

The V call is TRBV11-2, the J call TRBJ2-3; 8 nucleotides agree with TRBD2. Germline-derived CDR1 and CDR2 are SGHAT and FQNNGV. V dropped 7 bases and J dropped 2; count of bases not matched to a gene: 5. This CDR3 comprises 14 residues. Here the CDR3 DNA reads TGTGCCAGCAACTCCGGGAGGGACACAGATACGCAGTATTTT. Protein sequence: CASNSGRDTDTQYF.

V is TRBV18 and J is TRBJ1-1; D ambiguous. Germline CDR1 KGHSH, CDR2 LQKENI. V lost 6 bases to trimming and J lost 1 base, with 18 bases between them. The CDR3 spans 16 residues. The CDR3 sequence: CASSPDFLSGNTEAFF. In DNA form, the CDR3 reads TGTGCCAGCTCCCCGGACTTCTTATCCGGGAACACTGAAGCTTTCTTT.

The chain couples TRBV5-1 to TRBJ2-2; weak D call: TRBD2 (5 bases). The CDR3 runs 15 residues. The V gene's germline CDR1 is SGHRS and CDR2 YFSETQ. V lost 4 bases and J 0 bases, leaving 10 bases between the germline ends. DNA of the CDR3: TGCGCCAGCAGCCGAGGAGGTGCGAACACCGGGGAGCTGTTTTTT. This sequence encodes CASSRGGANTGELFF.

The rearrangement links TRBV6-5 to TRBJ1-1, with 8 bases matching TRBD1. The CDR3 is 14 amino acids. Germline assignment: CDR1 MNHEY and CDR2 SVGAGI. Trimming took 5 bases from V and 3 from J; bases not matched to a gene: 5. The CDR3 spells CASSRDRGYTEAFF. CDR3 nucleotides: TGTGCCAGCAGTAGAGACAGGGGTTACACTGAAGCTTTCTTT.

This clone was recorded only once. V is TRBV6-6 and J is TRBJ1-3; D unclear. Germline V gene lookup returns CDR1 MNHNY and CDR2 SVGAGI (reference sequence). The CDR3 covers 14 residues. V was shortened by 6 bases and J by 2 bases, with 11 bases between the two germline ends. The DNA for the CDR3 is TGTGCCAGCAGCCAATCGGGAACTGGAAACACCATATATTTT. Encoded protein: CASSQSGTGNTIYF.

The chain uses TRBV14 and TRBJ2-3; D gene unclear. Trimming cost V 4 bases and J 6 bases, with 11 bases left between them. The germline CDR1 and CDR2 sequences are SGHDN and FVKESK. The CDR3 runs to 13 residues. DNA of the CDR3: TGTGCCAGCAGCCCGTTCCTCGGGGATACGCAGTATTTT. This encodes CASSPFLGDTQYF.